This record concerns one T cell receptor beta chain sequence. This entry comes from a study of T cell clones after liver transplantation. Study at large: At least one year of complete immunosuppression withdrawal without enzymes over twice normal defined tolerance.

The CDR3 sequence is 16 residues long. V lost 3 bases to trimming and J lost 0 bases, with 13 bases between them. Germline loops: CDR1 SGHDT, CDR2 YYEEEE. This table comes from immunoSEQ multiplex PCR, and its TCRdb copy is limited to in-frame clones, with some not included. The data show about 120,000 clones, with about nine tenths seen just once and around 0.86% held by the top ten. The chain uses TRBV5-6 and TRBJ2-1; D not certain. This sequence originates from a human patient who received a liver transplant. Among the T cells, some may be from the graft donor. The input for sequencing was CD4+ T cells from blood, taken 12 months after liver transplant. CDR3 nucleotide sequence: TGTGCCAGCAGCTCCGCTGGGTCAAGCTCCTACAATGAGCAGTTCTTC. Translating gives CASSSAGSSSYNEQFF.